This TCR beta chain came from a study of shared clonotypes between healthy human individuals. Naive CD8 cells were CD45RO-negative, positively selected for CCR7, excluding terminally differentiated effector memory CD45RA+ cells. Libraries were prepared by immunoSEQ multiplex PCR; TCRdb keeps only in-frame clonotypes and omits some of them. The data contain around 1.9 million clones, approximately 94% of them singletons. Trimming took 0 bases from V and 0 from J; bases not matched to a gene: 6. This CDR3 region has 17 residues. Germline CDR1 and CDR2: LGHNA and YNFKEQ. To note about this clone: Its antigen is not known.

Findings of the study overall: Naive subsets generally exceeded memory subsets in estimated richness. Rarefaction exposed incomplete sorted-subset sequencing despite large depth.

Sample: naive CD8+ T cells from PBMCs. This chain connects TRBV4-2 to TRBJ2-3; TRBD2 aligns across 7 bases. The clonotype comes from a man aged 18 to 29 in good health. Some clones in this sample may be carry-over from other donors' samples. This CDR3 reads CASSQEIPGLSTDTQYF. DNA of the CDR3: TGTGCCAGCAGCCAAGAAATACCGGGACTAAGCACAGATACGCAGTATTTT.